The 9 T cell receptor beta chains below all came from one sample that was sequenced in a study of cytomegalovirus exposure and HLA in healthy donors. Amplification used 60 Vbeta primers and 13 Jbeta primers. Profiling relied on immunoSEQ multiplex PCR, and the TCRdb table lists in-frame clones only, not all of them. The repertoire consists of around 220,000 clones, with 60% to 80% occurring once and the leading ten covering under 2%. The sequencing sample was made of PBMCs. These receptor sequences come from a woman in her 30s in good health and CMV-seronegative.

The chain uses TRBV28 and TRBJ2-7; D not resolved. The CDR3 runs to 12 residues. Between the trimmed V and J ends, which lost 5 bases and 3 bases, there was a span of 8 bases. The germline V gene has CDR1 MDHEN and CDR2 SYDVKM. CDR3 bases: TGTGCCAGCAGTCGGGTGGGCTACGAGCAGTACTTC. This gives the protein CASSRVGYEQYF.

This clone has only a few counts. The rearrangement links TRBV25-1 to TRBJ2-7; no firm D call. The germline V gene has CDR1 MGHDK and CDR2 SYGVNS. CDR3 size: 11 residues. Trimming removed 7 bases from V and 6 bases from J, with 10 bases in between. CDR3 protein: CASILRLEQYF. In DNA form, the CDR3 reads TGTGCCAGCATATTGCGTCTCGAGCAGTACTTC.

This clone was counted a few times. The rearrangement links TRBV19 to TRBJ2-5, with 15 bases lining up with TRBD2. This CDR3 is built from 16 residues. V was clipped by 5 bases and J by 3 bases; unmatched bases: 4. Germline V gene sequence: CDR1 LNHDA, CDR2 SQIVND (reference sequence). For the CDR3, the DNA is TGTGCCAGTAGTCCTCGGACTAGCGGGGGGGAAGAGACCCAGTACTTC. Translated: CASSPRTSGGEETQYF.

V gene TRBV5-6 combines with J gene TRBJ1-2, with D possibly matching TRBD1 (5 bases). The CDR3 is 14 amino acids. Looked up from germline, CDR1 is SGHDT and CDR2 is YYEEEE. Deletions cut 4 bases from V and 6 bases from J, with 16 bases between. In nucleotides, the CDR3 is TGTGCCAGCAGCCAGGGACTGACAAACGATGGCTACACCTTC. It codes for CASSQGLTNDGYTF. Using reference TRBV5-6 and TRBJ1-2 for the parts outside the CDR3, the full variable domain is DAGVTQSPTHLIKTRGQQVTLRCSPKSGHDTVSWYQQALGQGPQFIFQYYEEEERQRGNFPDRFSGHQFPNYSSELNVNALLLGDSALYLCASSQGLTNDGYTFGSGTRLTVV.

The CDR3 DNA reads TGTGCCAGCAGCCAGAACTACGAGCAGTACTTC. Amino acid sequence: CASSQNYEQYF. This rearrangement joins TRBV5-5 to TRBJ2-7; no definite D call. Trimming pared 4 bases from V and 3 bases from J, leaving 5 bases between. The CDR3 consists of 11 residues. Germline V gene data show CDR1 as SGHKS and CDR2 as YYEKEE (reference sequence). The variable domain in full, completed from reference TRBV5-5 and TRBJ2-7, reads DAGVTQSPTHLIKTRGQQVTLRCSPISGHKSVSWYQQVLGQGPQFIFQYYEKEERGRGNFPDRFSARQFPNYSSELNVNALLLGDSALYLCASSQNYEQYFGPGTRLTVT.

The rearrangement joins TRBV27 to TRBJ1-5; 7 positions agree with TRBD1. Germline CDR1 and CDR2: MNHEY and SMNVEV (reference sequence). The CDR3 loop spans 15 amino acids. V lost 3 bases and J lost 4; bases outside the gene matches: 6. In nucleotides, the CDR3 is TGTGCCAGCAGTTTTATAGGGGGCGAGAATCAGCCCCAGCATTTT. It codes for CASSFIGGENQPQHF.

The chain is built from TRBV5-6 and TRBJ1-2; weak D call: TRBD1 (5 bases). Germline CDR1 and CDR2: SGHDT and YYEEEE. V lost 2 bases and J 2 bases, leaving 19 bases between the germline ends. The CDR3 runs to 17 residues. The chain's CDR3 is CASSFLAGTRENYGYTF. For the CDR3, the DNA is TGTGCCAGCAGCTTCCTGGCCGGGACGCGGGAGAACTATGGCTACACCTTC.

The chain carries TRBV28 and TRBJ1-1, with 10 bases identical to TRBD1. This CDR3 has 19 residues. The germline V gene has CDR1 MDHEN and CDR2 SYDVKM. V shed 7 bases and J 0 bases; nucleotides not matched to a gene: 17. The DNA of the CDR3 is TGTGCCAGCATCGACAGGGGGCCCGGCCCCACCCCTATGAACACTGAAGCTTTCTTT. Protein sequence: CASIDRGPGPTPMNTEAFF.

This chain connects TRBV9 to TRBJ1-4, with D perhaps TRBD1 (6 bases). Trimming removed 0 bases at V and 8 bases at J, with 17 bases between. Per the germline V gene, CDR1 is SGDLS and CDR2 is YYNGEE. The CDR3 length is 16 residues. The CDR3 DNA reads TGTGCCAGCAGCGTAGGGCCGGGACAAGCTTCGGAAAAACTGTTTTTT. Encoded protein: CASSVGPGQASEKLFF. Based on the CDR3 plus reference TRBV9 and TRBJ1-4, the full variable domain is DSGVTQTPKHLITATGQRVTLRCSPRSGDLSVYWYQQSLDQGLQFLIQYYNGEERAKGNILERFSAQQFPDLHSELNLSSLELGDSALYFCASSVGPGQASEKLFFGSGTQLSVL.